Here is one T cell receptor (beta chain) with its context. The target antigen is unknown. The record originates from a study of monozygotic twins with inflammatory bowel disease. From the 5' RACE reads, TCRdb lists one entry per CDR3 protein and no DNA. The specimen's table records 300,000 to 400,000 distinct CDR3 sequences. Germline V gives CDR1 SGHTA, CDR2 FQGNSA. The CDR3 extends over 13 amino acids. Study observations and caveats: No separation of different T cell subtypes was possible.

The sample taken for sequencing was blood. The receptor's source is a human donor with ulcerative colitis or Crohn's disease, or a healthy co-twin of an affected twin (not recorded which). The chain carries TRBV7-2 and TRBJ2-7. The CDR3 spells CASSLGTFYEQYF.